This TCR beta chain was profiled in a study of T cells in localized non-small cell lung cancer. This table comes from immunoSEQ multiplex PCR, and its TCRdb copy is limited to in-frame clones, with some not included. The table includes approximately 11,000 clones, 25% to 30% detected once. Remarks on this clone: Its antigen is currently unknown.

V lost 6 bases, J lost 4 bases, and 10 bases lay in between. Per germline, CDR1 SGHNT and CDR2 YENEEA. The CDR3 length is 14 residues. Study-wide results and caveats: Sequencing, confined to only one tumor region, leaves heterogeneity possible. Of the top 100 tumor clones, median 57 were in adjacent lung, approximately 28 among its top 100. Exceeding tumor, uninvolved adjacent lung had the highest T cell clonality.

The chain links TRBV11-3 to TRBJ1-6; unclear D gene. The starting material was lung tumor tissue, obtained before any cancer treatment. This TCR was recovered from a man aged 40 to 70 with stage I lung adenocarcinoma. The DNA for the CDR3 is TGTGCCAGCAGGGCGGAATCATATAATTCACCCCTCCACTTT. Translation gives CASRAESYNSPLHF.